Below, 27 T cell receptor beta chains from the same sample are listed, as sequenced in a study of T-cell reconstitution after alpha-beta-depleted transplantation in children. Preparing the TCRbeta library involved the use of unique molecular identifiers. TCRdb recomputed calls from the PCR reads with MiXCR, one row per CDR3 protein. The sample holds some 500,000 distinct CDR3 sequences; 30% to 35% are singletons and the top ten take about 2.3%. The sample consisted of PBMCs from the stem cell graft donor, taken from the stem cell graft. The source is a human donor who donated a stem cell graft to a child with aplastic anemia.

This clonotype was observed a handful of times. The gene calls are TRBV5-1 and TRBJ2-2; D call uncertain. Trimming left V 4 bases short and J 0 bases short, with 10 bases between. The CDR3 length is 15 residues. From germline, CDR1 is SGHRS and CDR2 YFSETQ. CDR3 region: CASSGRVANTGELFF. The CDR3 coding sequence is TGCGCCAGCAGCGGACGGGTCGCGAACACCGGGGAGCTGTTTTTT.

DNA of the CDR3: TGTGCCAGCAGCCCTGGGACACCAGAGTATGGCTACACCTTC. This codes for CASSPGTPEYGYTF. The chain recombines TRBV12-3 or TRBV12-4 with TRBJ1-2, with D tentatively TRBD1 (6 bases). CDR3 length equals 14 residues. Trimming took 6 bases from V and 5 from J, leaving 16 bases between them.

The sample holds a few counts of this clonotype. V gene TRBV10-3 combines with J gene TRBJ2-7; D gene unclear. The CDR3 is 12 residues long. Germline lookup yields CDR1 ENHRY and CDR2 SYGVKD. The germline V and J ends were trimmed by 8 bases and 6 bases, with 14 bases remaining between them. CDR3 protein: CAIGPGVGEQYV. The CDR3 DNA reads TGTGCCATCGGGCCTGGTGTTGGCGAGCAGTACGTC.

The chain carries TRBV18 and TRBJ1-2; tentatively, D is TRBD1 (5 bases). Trimming left V 1 base short and J 4 bases short, with 16 bases between. CDR1 and CDR2 (germline): KGHSH, LQKENI. The CDR3 contains 16 residues. The CDR3 is CASSPRDGPVGYGYTF. The CDR3 DNA follows: TGTGCCAGCTCACCACGGGACGGACCGGTGGGCTATGGCTACACCTTC.

The table lists this clonotype with a few counts. The chain joins TRBV7-3 to TRBJ2-1; no clear D gene. This CDR3 is 17 amino acids long. V was clipped by 3 bases and J by 6 bases, with 21 bases between them. The V gene's germline CDR1 is SGHTA and CDR2 FQGTGA. As DNA, the CDR3 is TGTGCCAGCAGCTTCTCTCCTGGCAGCTCTATCAGCAATGAGCAGTTCTTC. Amino acids: CASSFSPGSSISNEQFF.

The chain uses TRBV29-1 and TRBJ1-3, with D tentatively TRBD1 (6 bases). The germline V and J ends were trimmed by 4 bases and 6 bases, with 13 bases remaining between them. This CDR3 is built from 13 residues. Germline CDR1 SQVTM, CDR2 ANQGSEA. CDR3 region: CSVGKGGANTIYF. CDR3 DNA sequence: TGCAGCGTTGGCAAGGGGGGAGCAAACACCATATATTTT.

This clonotype turned up a few times. The V call is TRBV6-5, the J call TRBJ1-5; D not resolved. This CDR3 has 15 residues. Germline V CDR1 and CDR2: MNHEY, SVGAGI. Trimming removed 1 base at V and 1 base at J, with 8 bases between. CDR3 residues: CASSYFVGSNQPQHF. CDR3 bases: TGTGCCAGCAGTTACTTTGTGGGGAGCAATCAGCCCCAGCATTTT.

In its sample, this clonotype was seen a few times. This rearrangement joins TRBV20-1 to TRBJ2-2, with 9 bases aligning to TRBD2. From germline, CDR1 is DFQATT and CDR2 SNEGSKA (reference sequence). The CDR3 has 18 residues. V shed 5 bases, J shed 7 bases, and the junction held 20 bases outside the gene matches. The CDR3 reads CSAQRGVLGSGRIGELFF. The CDR3 coding sequence is TGCAGTGCTCAGAGGGGCGTTTTAGGGAGCGGGAGGATCGGGGAGCTGTTTTTT.

This clonotype was counted between two and nine times. The V and J genes are TRBV7-2 and TRBJ1-4, with D possibly being TRBD1 (5 bases). The CDR3 length is 14 residues. Germline V gives CDR1 SGHTA, CDR2 FQGNSA. Deletions cut 4 bases from V and 6 bases from J, with 12 bases between. The CDR3 DNA is TGTGCCAGCAGCTATATCCAGGGATATGAAAAACTGTTTTTT. It yields the protein CASSYIQGYEKLFF.

The J gene is TRBJ1-4, the V gene TRBV20-1; TRBD1 might be the D (6 bases). This CDR3 spans 15 amino acids. Germline lookup yields CDR1 DFQATT and CDR2 SNEGSKA (reference sequence). Trimming stripped 6 bases from V and 6 bases from J, with 20 bases between. CDR3 sequence reads: CSALPRQVEHEKLFF. The CDR3 coding sequence is TGCAGTGCCCTCCCCAGACAGGTGGAACATGAAAAACTGTTTTTT.

The chain combines TRBV6-1 with TRBJ2-5, with 10 positions matching TRBD1. The trim removed 1 base at V and 5 bases at J, leaving 4 bases unmatched. Germline assignment: CDR1 MNHNS and CDR2 SASEGT. This CDR3 contains 15 residues. The CDR3 DNA follows: TGTGCCAGCAGTGAAGGAGGGACAGGGGTGGAGACCCAGTACTTC. Its translation: CASSEGGTGVETQYF.

The V and J genes are TRBV7-6 and TRBJ2-1; TRBD1 might be the D (6 bases). Per germline, CDR1 SGHVS and CDR2 FNYEAQ. There are 16 residues in the CDR3. The V end lost 1 base, the J end lost 15 bases, and 25 bases lay between the germline ends. DNA for the CDR3: TGTGCCAGCAGCTTAGACAGGGCTAGTCCCACAGAGAGACTGTTCTTC. It is translated as CASSLDRASPTERLFF.

This clonotype was picked up a small number of times. J is TRBJ2-7 and V is TRBV18; D perhaps matches TRBD1 (5 bases). The CDR3 totals 15 residues. Germline V gene data show CDR1 as KGHSH and CDR2 as LQKENI. The V end lost 5 bases, the J end lost 6 bases, and 20 bases lay between the germline ends. CDR3 DNA: TGTGCCAGCTCATTACGACAGCAAAAGACGGGCGAGCAGTACTTC. Translation: CASSLRQQKTGEQYF.

The chain has TRBV29-1 and TRBJ1-2; no clear D gene. Looked up from germline, CDR1 is SQVTM and CDR2 is ANQGSEA. V was clipped by 7 bases and J by 8 bases, with 8 bases between them. The CDR3 contains 9 residues. CDR3 DNA sequence: TGCAGCGGTGACTTCGGCTACACCTTC. Translating it yields CSGDFGYTF.

This clonotype was counted between two and nine times. The chain is built from TRBV20-1 and TRBJ1-6, with D possibly being TRBD1 (5 bases). V was pared by 1 base and J by 0 bases, with 7 bases between. Germline loops: CDR1 DFQATT, CDR2 SNEGSKA (reference sequence). This CDR3 region has 15 residues. The CDR3 bases are TGCAGTGCTAGAGGGGGGAGCTCCTATAATTCACCCCTCCACTTT. Protein: CSARGGSSYNSPLHF.

This clonotype was picked up a small number of times. The chain links TRBV12-3 or TRBV12-4 to TRBJ2-6, with D maybe TRBD1 (5 bases). V was clipped by 3 bases and J by 3 bases, with 12 bases between them. The CDR3 consists of 16 residues. Written as DNA, the CDR3 is TGTGCCAGCAGTTTGATTCAGGGTCTTGGGGCCAACGTCCTGACTTTC. It yields the protein CASSLIQGLGANVLTF.

The rearrangement uses TRBV7-9 and TRBJ2-1; D ambiguous. V was shortened by 0 bases and J by 8 bases, with 17 bases between the two germline ends. The CDR3 length is 16 residues. Germline loops: CDR1 SEHNR, CDR2 FQNEAQ (reference sequence). This chain's CDR3 is CASSLAQEVNIDEQFF. CDR3 nucleotides: TGTGCCAGCAGCTTAGCGCAAGAAGTTAACATCGATGAGCAGTTCTTC.

This chain links TRBV5-6 with TRBJ2-7, with TRBD2 matching 8 bases. The germline V gene has CDR1 SGHDT and CDR2 YYEEEE. The CDR3 spans 16 residues. The junction had 11 bases not matched to a gene; V was cut back by 5 bases and J by 1 base. DNA of the CDR3: TGTGCCAGCAGTAACCCCAGCGGGAGTGGGTCCTACGAGCAGTACTTC. As protein: CASSNPSGSGSYEQYF.

The table lists this clonotype with a few counts. The rearrangement joins TRBV6-2 or TRBV6-3 to TRBJ2-1; TRBD2 aligns across 12 bases. J was trimmed by 9 bases and V by 6 bases; bases with no gene match: 6. This CDR3 has 14 residues. CDR1 MNHEY and CDR2 SVGEGT come from the germline V gene. As DNA, the CDR3 is TGTGCCAGCAGGAAGACTAGCGGGAGTGGTGAGCAGTTCTTC. It translates to CASRKTSGSGEQFF.

This clonotype was seen only a few times. The chain links TRBV5-1 to TRBJ2-3, with 7 bases identical to TRBD2. V lost 5 bases and J lost 4; bases outside the gene matches: 4. CDR1 and CDR2 from the germline V gene are SGHRS and YFSETQ. The CDR3 consists of 13 residues. The CDR3 DNA sequence: TGCGCCAGCAGGACTAGCAGTGCAGATACGCAGTATTTT. Protein sequence: CASRTSSADTQYF. The full variable domain, rest sourced from reference TRBV5-1 and TRBJ2-3, is KAGVTQTPRYLIKTRGQQVTLSCSPISGHRSVSWYQQTPGQGLQFLFEYFSETQRNKGNFPGRFSGRQFSNSRSEMNVSTLELGDSALYLCASRTSSADTQYFGPGTRLTVL.

In its sample, this clonotype was seen a few times. The chain has TRBV7-2 and TRBJ2-5, with 9 bases fitting TRBD1. CDR3 length: 16 amino acids. V shed 5 bases, J shed 4 bases, and the junction held 11 bases outside the gene matches. Germline CDR1 and CDR2: SGHTA and FQGNSA. CDR3 nucleotide sequence: TGTGCCAGCAGCCCGCAACAACAGGGGGCCCGAGAGACCCAGTACTTC. This translates into CASSPQQQGARETQYF.

The chain recombines TRBV7-8 with TRBJ2-7; 9 bases map to TRBD1. Germline assignment: CDR1 SGHVS and CDR2 FQNEAQ. The ends lost 5 bases at V and 2 bases at J; junction bases unmatched: 7. This CDR3 region has 15 residues. The CDR3 region has the DNA TGTGCCAGCAGCGAACAGGGGGCCAATCCCTACGAGCAGTACGTC. The encoded protein is CASSEQGANPYEQYV.

This clonotype was seen a few times. This chain connects TRBV5-1 to TRBJ2-2, with 11 bases identical to TRBD1. J gave up 5 bases and V 3 bases, and 9 bases lay outside the gene matches. The CDR3 sequence is 17 residues long. The germline V gene encodes CDR1 SGHRS and CDR2 YFSETQ. The CDR3 bases are TGCGCCAGCAGCTCCAAACCGGGACAGGGGGAGACCGGGGAGCTGTTTTTT. Translated, it gives CASSSKPGQGETGELFF.

This clonotype occurred once. The chain uses TRBV12-5 and TRBJ1-2; TRBD1 agrees at 10 bases. Trimming cost V 6 bases and J 6 bases; bases outside gene matches: 7. CDR1 is LGHNT, CDR2 FRNRAP, per germline. The CDR3 loop spans 14 amino acids. The CDR3 DNA reads TGTGCTAGTGGCCCTGGACAGGGGGAGCATGGCTACACCTTC. Protein sequence: CASGPGQGEHGYTF.

This clonotype is a singleton in its sample. The chain has TRBV20-1 and TRBJ1-3; 8 positions match TRBD1. The V segment lost 5 bases and the J segment 2 bases; nucleotides outside the gene matches: 11. This CDR3 spans 16 amino acids. CDR1 and CDR2 from the germline V gene are DFQATT and SNEGSKA (reference sequence). The chain's CDR3 is CSAYSRTGTAGNTIYF. The DNA for the CDR3 is TGCAGTGCTTACTCCCGGACAGGGACGGCTGGAAACACCATATATTTT.

The rearrangement joins TRBV29-1 to TRBJ2-7; D remains unclear. V was shortened by 3 bases and J by 0 bases, with 9 bases between the two germline ends. Germline V gives CDR1 SQVTM, CDR2 ANQGSEA. The CDR3 has 13 residues. CDR3 sequence: CSVEGMSSYEQYF. CDR3 in DNA: TGCAGCGTTGAGGGTATGAGCTCCTACGAGCAGTACTTC.

This clonotype appeared a few times. The V call is TRBV5-1, the J call TRBJ1-1; no reliable D call. Germline-derived CDR1 and CDR2 are SGHRS and YFSETQ. The V end was cut by 0 bases, the J end by 3 bases, with 9 bases between. The CDR3 extends over 14 amino acids. The CDR3 DNA sequence: TGCGCCAGCAGCTTGGACGGCGGGCACACTGAAGCTTTCTTT. It specifies CASSLDGGHTEAFF. The full variable domain, its missing parts supplied by reference TRBV5-1 and TRBJ1-1, is KAGVTQTPRYLIKTRGQQVTLSCSPISGHRSVSWYQQTPGQGLQFLFEYFSETQRNKGNFPGRFSGRQFSNSRSEMNVSTLELGDSALYLCASSLDGGHTEAFFGQGTRLTVV.